This TCR beta chain is drawn from a study of regulatory T cells in long-lasting Graves disease. This clonotype has ten or more counts. Its antigen is undetermined. Trimming pared 1 base from V and 4 bases from J, leaving 6 bases between. Looked up from germline, CDR1 is MGHRA and CDR2 is YSYEKL. The CDR3 totals 13 residues. Notes on the study in general: Relative to newly diagnosed Graves' patients, persistent ones had lower TCR diversity.

Time point described: newly diagnosed GD, antithyroid drugs for less than 3 months. PBMC-extracted RNA yielded the TCR library. CDR3-region Arm-PCR and iRepertoire HTBI primers produced the TCR beta libraries. MiXCR, applied by TCRdb to the multiplex PCR reads, yields one record per CDR3 protein. The data contain around 400,000 distinct CDR3 sequences, about a sixth of them singletons. This specimen was peripheral blood mononuclear cells (PBMCs), taken at new diagnosis, from a patient treated with antithyroid drugs. This clonotype was sampled from a female donor with Graves disease. The chain uses TRBV4-1 and TRBJ2-3; no definite D call. The CDR3 nucleotides are TGCGCCAGCAGCCAAGTGTCGTCAGATACGCAGTATTTT. It codes for CASSQVSSDTQYF.